This entry lists 16 T cell receptor beta chains sequenced from one sample in a study of neurological immune-mediated disorders. TCRdb re-called the 5' RACE reads through MiXCR, storing one row per CDR3 protein. The sample contains fewer than 80,000 distinct CDR3 sequences, around 4.8% of which appear only once. The specimen was PBMCs. These TCRs come from a woman between 50 and 59 years old with multiple sclerosis.

This clonotype was detected many times. The V and J genes are TRBV5-1 and TRBJ1-1, with no clear D. CDR1 and CDR2 (germline): SGHRS, YFSETQ. The CDR3 spans 12 residues. Trimming stripped 6 bases from V and 1 base from J, with 7 bases between. CDR3 residues: CASIAENTEAFF. The CDR3 bases are TGCGCCAGCATTGCAGAGAACACTGAAGCTTTCTTT.

This clonotype has more than one count but fewer than ten. One junction end disagrees with the germline gene, perhaps due to a read error. The genes are TRBV6-2 or TRBV6-3 and TRBJ1-5; 9 nucleotides agree with TRBD1. Germline assignment: CDR1 MNHEY and CDR2 SVGEGT. The CDR3 is 15 residues long. The DNA of the CDR3 is TGTGCCAGCAGGACGGACAGGGGTAGCAATCAGCCCCAGAATTTT. This gives the protein CASRTDRGSNQPQNF.

This clonotype was observed many times. The chain joins TRBV20-1 to TRBJ1-6; the match to TRBD1 covers 10 bases. Germline-derived CDR1 and CDR2 are DFQATT and SNEGSKA (reference sequence). CDR3 length: 13 residues. Trimming removed 6 bases from V and 8 bases from J; junction bases left unmatched: 4. The CDR3 nucleotides are TGCAGTGCCCCCGGGACAGGGGATTCACCCCTCCACTTT. Its protein product is CSAPGTGDSPLHF.

Here the CDR3 reads CASGLDLAGNTEAFF. The DNA of the CDR3 is TGTGCTAGTGGTTTGGACCTCGCAGGGAACACTGAAGCTTTCTTT. The chain employs TRBV12-5 and TRBJ1-1; D uncertain. V was trimmed by 1 base and J by 1 base, leaving 10 bases between them. The CDR3 extends over 15 amino acids. Germline V lookup: CDR1 LGHNT, CDR2 FRNRAP.

The chain has TRBV20-1 and TRBJ1-1; 7 bases align to TRBD1. CDR3 length equals 13 residues. Trimming removed 3 bases from V and 4 bases from J; junction bases left unmatched: 5. Looked up from germline, CDR1 is DFQATT and CDR2 is SNEGSKA (reference sequence). The CDR3 spells CSAREGARTEAFF. The CDR3 DNA follows: TGCAGTGCTAGGGAGGGGGCGCGCACTGAAGCTTTCTTT.

CDR3 nucleotide sequence: TGTGCCAGCACCCCACCCGCAGGGATGAACACCGGGGAGCTGTTTTTT. This encodes CASTPPAGMNTGELFF. The J gene is TRBJ2-2, the V gene TRBV5-5; D is possibly TRBD1 (5 bases). The V gene lost 6 bases and the J gene lost 1 base, with 16 bases spanning the gap. The CDR3 runs 16 residues. Looked up from germline, CDR1 is SGHKS and CDR2 is YYEKEE (reference sequence).

This clonotype was observed a handful of times. V usage is TRBV5-1 and J usage is TRBJ1-1; D not certain. Germline assignment: CDR1 SGHRS and CDR2 YFSETQ. The V gene lost 3 bases and the J gene lost 2 bases, with 11 bases spanning the gap. The CDR3 is 14 amino acids. The CDR3: CASSSGNPNTEAFF. In DNA form, the CDR3 reads TGCGCCAGCAGCTCGGGAAATCCCAACACTGAAGCTTTCTTT. Combining the CDR3 with reference TRBV5-1 and TRBJ1-1 gives the whole variable domain KAGVTQTPRYLIKTRGQQVTLSCSPISGHRSVSWYQQTPGQGLQFLFEYFSETQRNKGNFPGRFSGRQFSNSRSEMNVSTLELGDSALYLCASSSGNPNTEAFFGQGTRLTVV.

This clonotype has at least ten counts. CDR3 sequence reads: CASSLLSRRLQETQYF. CDR3 in DNA: TGTGCCAGCAGTTTACTTTCTCGCCGCCTCCAAGAGACCCAGTACTTC. The rearrangement joins TRBV28 to TRBJ2-5; D is ambiguous. Trimming removed 2 bases from V and 1 base from J, with 14 bases in between. The CDR3 spans 16 residues. The germline CDR1 and CDR2 sequences are MDHEN and SYDVKM.

This clonotype was observed at least ten times. The chain uses TRBV5-1 and TRBJ2-6; 7 bases fit TRBD1. The CDR3 covers 16 residues. CDR1 is SGHRS and CDR2 is YFSETQ in the germline V gene. V gave up 4 bases and J gave up 0 bases; unmatched junction bases: 4. The CDR3 nucleotides are TGCGCCAGCAGCCCGGGACAGCCCTCTGGGGCCAACGTCCTGACTTTC. This sequence encodes CASSPGQPSGANVLTF.

This clonotype occurred many times. The CDR3 loop is CASTVDRGEQFF. The DNA of the CDR3 is TGTGCCAGCACCGTTGACAGGGGGGAGCAGTTCTTC. V gene TRBV2 combines with J gene TRBJ2-1; the match to TRBD1 covers 9 bases. CDR3 length: 12 residues. The junction had 5 bases not matched to a gene; V was cut back by 7 bases and J by 10 bases. Germline V CDR1 and CDR2: SNHLY, FYNNEI.

This clonotype was detected ten times or more. This chain connects TRBV10-3 to TRBJ1-4; 7 nucleotides match TRBD1. V shed 4 bases, J shed 4 bases, and the junction held 0 bases outside the gene matches. In germline, CDR1 is ENHRY, CDR2 SYGVKD. CDR3 length: 13 residues. This chain's CDR3 is CAISGDSNEKLFF. The CDR3 nucleotides are TGTGCCATCAGTGGGGACAGTAATGAAAAACTGTTTTTT.

This clonotype was counted only a few times. The genes are TRBV24-1 and TRBJ2-1; TRBD1 matches 11 bases. This CDR3 region has 16 residues. Germline V CDR1 and CDR2: KGHDR, SFDVKD. V dropped 3 bases and J dropped 7; count of bases not matched to a gene: 7. The CDR3 sequence is CATSDAGTGGFNEQFF. Here the CDR3 DNA reads TGTGCCACCAGTGATGCCGGGACAGGGGGGTTTAATGAGCAGTTCTTC.

The chain carries TRBV7-3 and TRBJ2-2; TRBD1 agrees at 7 bases. This CDR3 has 15 amino acids. Germline V gives CDR1 SGHTA, CDR2 FQGTGA. V was clipped by 0 bases and J by 6 bases; unmatched bases: 4. DNA for the CDR3: TGTGCCAGCAGCTTAACAGGGGGCGCGGCCGGGGAGCTGTTTTTT. Its protein is CASSLTGGAAGELFF.

The table lists this clonotype with many counts. The genes are TRBV20-1 and TRBJ1-6; 7 bases are shared with TRBD1. CDR1 and CDR2 (germline): DFQATT, SNEGSKA (reference sequence). This CDR3 comprises 17 residues. The V and J ends lost 6 bases and 1 base, in that order; junction bases with no gene match: 12. CDR3 coding DNA: TGCAGTGCCCGACCCAACAGGGGAGAGTCCTATAATTCACCCCTCCACTTT. Translating gives CSARPNRGESYNSPLHF.

This clonotype was counted a few times. This rearrangement joins TRBV9 to TRBJ2-3; D perhaps matches TRBD1 (6 bases). CDR3 length equals 14 residues. Germline V gene lookup returns CDR1 SGDLS and CDR2 YYNGEE. V shed 3 bases and J shed 2 bases, with 10 bases lying between them. The CDR3 sequence is CASSEGDTTDTQYF. The CDR3 region has the DNA TGTGCCAGCAGCGAGGGGGACACCACAGATACGCAGTATTTT.

In its sample, this clonotype was seen many times. This sequence joins TRBV27 and TRBJ1-4, with no clear D. V dropped 2 bases and J dropped 8 bases, with 6 bases sitting between them. The CDR3 loop spans 12 amino acids. In germline, CDR1 is MNHEY, CDR2 SMNVEV (reference sequence). The CDR3 DNA follows: TGTGCCAGCAGTTTAAACCGGGAAAAACTGTTTTTT. Translation: CASSLNREKLFF. The whole variable domain, remainder taken from reference TRBV27 and TRBJ1-4, is EAQVTQNPRYLITVTGKKLTVTCSQNMNHEYMSWYRQDPGLGLRQIYYSMNVEVTDKGDVPEGYKVSRKEKRNFPLILESPSPNQTSLYFCASSLNREKLFFGSGTQLSVL.